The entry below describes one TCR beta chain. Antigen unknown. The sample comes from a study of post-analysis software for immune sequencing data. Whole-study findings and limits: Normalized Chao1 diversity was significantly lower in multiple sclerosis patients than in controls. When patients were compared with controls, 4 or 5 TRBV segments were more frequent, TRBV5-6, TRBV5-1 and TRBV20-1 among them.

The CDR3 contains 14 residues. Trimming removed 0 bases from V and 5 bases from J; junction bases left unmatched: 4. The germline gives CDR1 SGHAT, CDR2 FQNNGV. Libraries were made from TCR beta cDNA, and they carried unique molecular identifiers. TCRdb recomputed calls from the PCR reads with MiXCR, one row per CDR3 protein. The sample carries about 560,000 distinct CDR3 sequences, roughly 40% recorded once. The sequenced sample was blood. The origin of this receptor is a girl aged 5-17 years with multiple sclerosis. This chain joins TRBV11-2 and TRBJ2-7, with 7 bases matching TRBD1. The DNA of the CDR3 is TGTGCCAGCAGCTTAGAGCCGACAGGGAACGAGCAGTACTTC. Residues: CASSLEPTGNEQYF.